This T cell receptor beta chain is drawn from a study of blood T cell repertoires in COVID-19. For the study at large: Material from acute and convalescent COVID-19 was sourced from the United States, Italy and Spain. The cDNA or gDNA used as material had been derived from T cells, B-cell-depleted T cells, or PBMCs.

In the original workflow: Reference gene primer amplification gave nucleated cell count estimates. Assay: immunoSEQ multiplex PCR; the TCRdb copy retains only in-frame clones and omits some. That table is the source of V, J and clone size, and D and trimming were worked out from the DNA. In the table there are about 270,000 clones, 86% of which are singletons. Before being deemed recovered, Cohort 3 donors had two negative PCRs, clearance, or symptom resolution. V trimming: 6 bases; J trimming: 6 bases; junction bases outside the gene matches: 4. Per germline, CDR1 SNHLY and CDR2 FYNNEI. This CDR3 has 13 residues.

The origin of this receptor is a woman younger than 35 who had recovered from COVID-19. Material for sequencing was PBMCs or T cells enriched from blood (not recorded which). This chain joins TRBV2 and TRBJ2-1; 8 nucleotides line up with TRBD1. The CDR3 sequence: CASRLDRGNEQFF. The CDR3 region has the DNA TGTGCCAGCAGGTTAGACAGGGGCAATGAGCAGTTCTTC.